This TCR beta chain comes out of a study of OX40 agonist ivuxolimab in advanced cancers. Study background: Three dose-escalation patients had partial responses: one with hepatocellular carcinoma and two with cutaneous melanoma.

The germline V gene encodes CDR1 MNHEY and CDR2 SMNVEV (reference sequence). Trimming pared 8 bases from V and 2 bases from J, leaving 10 bases between. The CDR3 has 12 amino acids. Profiling relied on immunoSEQ multiplex PCR, and the TCRdb table lists in-frame clones only, not all of them. The sample has 20,000 to 25,000 clones, approximately 87% seen once. Sequenced here: CD4+ or CD8+ T cells sorted from blood, sampled in a trial of the OX40 agonist ivuxolimab. The sequence derives from an adult with an advanced solid tumor such as melanoma, head and neck, liver or kidney cancer. This sequence joins TRBV27 and TRBJ2-7; possible D gene TRBD2, 6 bases. The CDR3 reads CASRDSTYEQYF. The CDR3 DNA sequence: TGTGCCAGCCGGGACTCTACCTACGAGCAGTACTTC.